Below, 9 T cell receptor beta chains from the same sample are listed, as sequenced in a study of blood T cells in healthy people across ages. Together with a sample-barcoded 5' primer, a J-beta primer mix was included in a second PCR lasting about 7 to 11 cycles. MiXCR was run by TCRdb on the 5' RACE reads, yielding one entry per CDR3 protein. This repertoire shows 800,000 to 950,000 distinct CDR3 sequences, just under 30% found once; its top ten account for roughly 10%. In addition, the sample was reused for a study of T cells of mothers and their children.

The sample comprised blood. These receptors all come from a woman in her 40s in good health.

This chain joins TRBV5-1 and TRBJ2-1; D is unclear. Germline CDR1 and CDR2: SGHRS and YFSETQ. The V gene lost 2 bases and the J gene lost 8 bases, with 11 bases spanning the gap. This CDR3 spans 13 amino acids. The CDR3 here is CASSFLPGHEQFF. The CDR3 DNA follows: TGCGCCAGCAGCTTCCTCCCTGGGCATGAGCAGTTCTTC.

This clonotype was detected a few times. The J gene is TRBJ1-2, the V gene TRBV7-2, with D maybe TRBD1 (6 bases). Germline CDR1 is SGHTA and CDR2 is FQGNSA. Between the trimmed V and J ends, which lost 3 bases and 4 bases, there was a span of 12 bases. CDR3 size: 14 residues. The CDR3 DNA sequence: TGTGCCAGCAGCTTGGGGGGCCTTGCCTATGGCTACACCTTC. Its protein is CASSLGGLAYGYTF.

This clonotype was observed at least ten times. The CDR3 DNA reads as TGTGCCATCAGCGAAGACAGGGTGGTCAACTACGAGCAGTACTTC. Its translation is CAISEDRVVNYEQYF. The chain combines TRBV10-3 with TRBJ2-7; 7 bases align to TRBD1. The ends lost 6 bases at V and 3 bases at J; junction bases unmatched: 11. The germline CDR1 and CDR2 sequences are ENHRY and SYGVKD. The CDR3 length is 15 residues.

This clonotype has at least ten counts. One end of the junction fails to match germline, which may point to a read error. The CDR3 nucleotides are TGTGCCAACAGCTCGCGGTACCACGGGACAGGGAAAACCTACGAGCAGTACTTC. Translation: CANSSRYHGTGKTYEQYF. The chain joins TRBV5-5 to TRBJ2-7, with 9 nucleotides matching TRBD1. The CDR3 has 18 residues. Germline values: CDR1 SGHKS, CDR2 YYEKEE (reference sequence).

This clonotype came up a few times. The chain is built from TRBV12-3 or TRBV12-4 and TRBJ2-1; tentative D call: TRBD1 (5 bases). This CDR3 spans 13 amino acids. V was clipped by 3 bases and J by 6 bases, with 9 bases between them. CDR3 sequence reads: CASSFGRVNEQFF. For the CDR3, the DNA is TGTGCCAGCAGTTTCGGCAGGGTCAATGAGCAGTTCTTC.

This clonotype was counted only a few times. The J gene is TRBJ1-1, the V gene TRBV18; D unclear. The CDR3 loop spans 14 amino acids. V gave up 2 bases and J gave up 3 bases, with 10 bases separating them. The germline V gene has CDR1 KGHSH and CDR2 LQKENI. The CDR3 here is CASSPGRLDTEAFF. CDR3 coding DNA: TGTGCCAGCTCACCAGGGCGATTGGACACTGAAGCTTTCTTT.

V is TRBV25-1 and J is TRBJ1-1, with D maybe TRBD1 (6 bases). Looked up from germline, CDR1 is MGHDK and CDR2 is SYGVNS. V lost 5 bases and J 5 bases, leaving 21 bases between the germline ends. This CDR3 is built from 16 residues. This CDR3 is CASSPPPKTGGTEAFF. In nucleotides, the CDR3 is TGTGCCAGCAGTCCACCTCCCAAGACAGGAGGAACTGAAGCTTTCTTT.

The sample holds many counts of this clonotype. The chain joins TRBV7-8 to TRBJ1-5; the D gene is possibly TRBD1 (6 bases). Trimming took 1 base from V and 3 from J, leaving 16 bases between them. The CDR3 is made up of 17 amino acids. The V gene's germline CDR1 is SGHVS and CDR2 FQNEAQ. The CDR3 is CASSLVGGQSLNQPQHF. The CDR3 DNA follows: TGTGCCAGCAGCTTAGTGGGCGGACAGTCACTCAATCAGCCCCAGCATTTT.

This clonotype was seen many times. The chain combines TRBV5-1 with TRBJ2-7; D not certain. Trimming took 4 bases from V and 2 from J, leaving 16 bases between them. Germline lookup yields CDR1 SGHRS and CDR2 YFSETQ. The CDR3 is 15 residues long. This chain's CDR3 is CASSVEAAGPYEQYF. CDR3 nucleotide sequence: TGCGCCAGCAGCGTTGAGGCGGCCGGTCCCTACGAGCAGTACTTC.